What follows are 25 T cell receptor beta chains derived from one specimen sequenced in a study of OX40 agonist ivuxolimab in advanced cancers. The table came from immunoSEQ multiplex PCR; TCRdb's copy has only in-frame clones and leaves some out. The repertoire consists of about 76,000 clones, with approximately 79% occurring once and the leading ten covering 1.5% to 2%. Specimen: CD4+ or CD8+ T cells sorted from blood, collected in a trial of the OX40 agonist ivuxolimab. These TCRs come from an adult with an advanced solid tumor such as melanoma, head and neck, liver or kidney cancer.

This clone is a singleton in its sample. V gene TRBV27 combines with J gene TRBJ2-7; TRBD2 might be the D (5 bases). Per germline, CDR1 MNHEY and CDR2 SMNVEV (reference sequence). V gave up 7 bases and J gave up 0 bases, with 16 bases separating them. There are 15 residues in the CDR3. In nucleotides, the CDR3 is TGTGCCAGCACCTCAGCGGACCAGAGCTCCTACGAGCAGTACTTC. Amino acids: CASTSADQSSYEQYF.

The CDR3, as DNA: TGTGCCAGTTGGGGACAGGATAGCAATCAGCCCCAGCATTTT. Translated, it gives CASWGQDSNQPQHF. The rearrangement uses TRBV6-5 and TRBJ1-5; TRBD1 matches 8 bases. Germline V CDR1 and CDR2: MNHEY, SVGAGI. V shed 9 bases and J 0 bases; nucleotides not matched to a gene: 4. This CDR3 comprises 14 residues.

This chain joins TRBV2 and TRBJ1-2; possibly TRBD1 for D (5 bases). This CDR3 region has 14 residues. Per the germline V gene, CDR1 is SNHLY and CDR2 is FYNNEI. V was shortened by 5 bases and J by 1 base, with 11 bases between the two germline ends. The CDR3 spells CASSLGGNNYGYTF. For the CDR3, the DNA is TGTGCCAGCAGTCTGGGGGGAAATAACTATGGCTACACCTTC.

The rearrangement uses TRBV10-1 and TRBJ2-3; the D gene is possibly TRBD2 (5 bases). With 0 bases removed from V and 2 bases from J, the gap between germline ends came to 27 bases. Germline V gene data show CDR1 as WNHNN and CDR2 as SYGVQD (reference sequence). The CDR3 runs to 21 residues. The CDR3 protein is CASSESEAAKPPLADTDTQYF. The CDR3 nucleotides are TGCGCCAGCAGTGAGTCGGAGGCAGCGAAACCCCCTCTTGCCGACACAGATACGCAGTATTTT.

This chain links TRBV5-6 with TRBJ1-2; possibly TRBD1 for D (6 bases). This CDR3 region has 15 residues. Trimming shortened V by 6 bases and J by 2 bases, and 17 bases separated the two germline ends. CDR1 is SGHDT and CDR2 is YYEEEE in the germline V gene. CDR3 DNA sequence: TGTGCCAGCAACCATTGGGGGGACACGAACTATGGCTACACCTTC. Protein: CASNHWGDTNYGYTF.

This clone occurred once. This chain uses TRBV10-3 with TRBJ2-2; the match to TRBD1 covers 10 bases. V shed 4 bases and J 7 bases; nucleotides not matched to a gene: 3. The germline V gene encodes CDR1 ENHRY and CDR2 SYGVKD. This CDR3 has 14 residues. The CDR3 protein is CAISATGGGGELFF. CDR3 nucleotides: TGTGCCATCAGTGCGACAGGGGGCGGCGGGGAGCTGTTTTTT.

The J gene is TRBJ2-5, the V gene TRBV18; possibly TRBD2 for D (5 bases). From germline, CDR1 is KGHSH and CDR2 LQKENI. The CDR3 loop spans 13 amino acids. Trimming left V 4 bases short and J 5 bases short, with 11 bases between. The CDR3: CASSLRARETQYF. CDR3 DNA sequence: TGTGCCAGCTCACTGCGGGCCCGGGAGACCCAGTACTTC.

The V gene is TRBV28, the J gene TRBJ1-1; 9 bases are a match to TRBD1. This CDR3 spans 15 amino acids. CDR1 is MDHEN and CDR2 is SYDVKM in the germline V gene. The V gene end was trimmed by 5 bases and the J gene end by 5 bases; junction bases not matched to a gene: 9. The CDR3 coding sequence is TGTGCCAGCAGTCCCACGACAGGGGGTAGAACTGAAGCTTTCTTT. The encoded protein is CASSPTTGGRTEAFF.

The table lists this clone with a few counts. This CDR3 is CASTNRGGPGEQFF. The CDR3 nucleotides read TGTGCCAGCACGAATCGGGGGGGCCCGGGTGAGCAGTTCTTC. V usage is TRBV21-1 and J usage is TRBJ2-1; the table names TRBD2, a call not compared with the DNA. TRBV21-1 is shown as a pseudogene. The CDR3 is 14 residues long.

This rearrangement joins TRBV21-1 to TRBJ2-7. TRBV21-1 represents a pseudogene. The CDR3 runs 15 residues. CDR3 nucleotide sequence: TGTGCCAGCAGCAAAGGGCTGGGATTGACCTACGAGCAGTACTTC. Translated, it gives CASSKGLGLTYEQYF.

This clone was seen only once. The chain combines TRBV5-1 with TRBJ2-1; no firm D call. Germline CDR1 reads SGHRS; CDR2 reads YFSETQ. The CDR3 sequence is 16 residues long. Trimming pared 0 bases from V and 2 bases from J, leaving 12 bases between. The CDR3, as DNA: TGCGCCAGCAGCTTGGCCCCGGACCGGGCCTACAATGAGCAGTTCTTC. Translation: CASSLAPDRAYNEQFF. Together with reference TRBV5-1 and TRBJ2-1, the CDR3 gives the full variable domain: KAGVTQTPRYLIKTRGQQVTLSCSPISGHRSVSWYQQTPGQGLQFLFEYFSETQRNKGNFPGRFSGRQFSNSRSEMNVSTLELGDSALYLCASSLAPDRAYNEQFFGPGTRLTVL.

The chain couples TRBV5-5 to TRBJ2-1, with 7 bases that match TRBD2. Looked up from germline, CDR1 is SGHKS and CDR2 is YYEKEE (reference sequence). CDR3 length: 15 residues. With 0 bases clipped from V and 7 bases from J, the junction kept 7 bases outside the gene matches. CDR3 sequence reads: CASSLGAGRGNEQFF. CDR3 sequence (DNA): TGTGCCAGCAGCTTGGGAGCGGGGCGGGGAAATGAGCAGTTCTTC. Together with reference TRBV5-5 and TRBJ2-1, the CDR3 gives the full variable domain: DAGVTQSPTHLIKTRGQQVTLRCSPISGHKSVSWYQQVLGQGPQFIFQYYEKEERGRGNFPDRFSARQFPNYSSELNVNALLLGDSALYLCASSLGAGRGNEQFFGPGTRLTVL.

In nucleotides, the CDR3 is TGTGCCAGCAGTGGACAGTTAATTTTATCCTACGAGCAGTACTTC. Residues: CASSGQLILSYEQYF. The genes are TRBV2 and TRBJ2-7; TRBD1 is a possible D gene (5 bases). The length of the CDR3 is 15 residues. Germline V gene data show CDR1 as SNHLY and CDR2 as FYNNEI. The V gene lost 4 bases and the J gene lost 1 base, with 14 bases spanning the gap.

This chain joins TRBV28 and TRBJ2-3, with D tentatively TRBD1 (6 bases). Trimming removed 5 bases from V and 1 base from J, with 13 bases in between. This CDR3 is built from 15 residues. The germline V gene encodes CDR1 MDHEN and CDR2 SYDVKM. The CDR3 here is CASSTNRQGTDTQYF. The CDR3 coding sequence is TGTGCCAGCAGTACAAATCGACAGGGCACAGATACGCAGTATTTT.

This clone has only one observation. The chain links TRBV4-3 to TRBJ2-7; D is unclear. The CDR3 totals 16 residues. The germline gives CDR1 LGHNA, CDR2 YSLEER. V gave up 2 bases and J gave up 5 bases, with 19 bases separating them. The CDR3 loop is CASSQLPLGGRDEQYF. The CDR3 DNA reads TGCGCCAGCAGCCAACTTCCCCTCGGTGGGCGAGACGAGCAGTACTTC.

The chain has TRBV7-2 and TRBJ1-5; no firm D call. CDR3 size: 16 residues. Trimming stripped 4 bases from V and 1 base from J, with 14 bases between. CDR1 is SGHTA and CDR2 is FQGNSA in the germline V gene. Here the CDR3 reads CASSSGRRRSNQPQHF. CDR3 in DNA: TGTGCCAGCAGCTCCGGTCGCAGGAGAAGCAATCAGCCCCAGCATTTT.

This clone has just a few counts. The rearrangement uses TRBV7-2 and TRBJ1-5; 8 bases line up with TRBD1. This CDR3 spans 15 amino acids. J gave up 6 bases and V 3 bases, and 7 bases lay outside the gene matches. Germline V CDR1 and CDR2: SGHTA, FQGNSA. CDR3: CASSFRTGRGQPQHF. In nucleotides, the CDR3 is TGTGCCAGCAGCTTCCGGACAGGGAGAGGTCAGCCCCAGCATTTT.

This chain joins TRBV27 and TRBJ1-2, with D maybe TRBD1 (5 bases). Germline CDR1 is MNHEY and CDR2 is SMNVEV (reference sequence). Between the trimmed V and J ends, which lost 5 bases and 0 bases, there was a span of 10 bases. The length of the CDR3 is 14 residues. The CDR3 reads CASSGRGPNYGYTF. Here the CDR3 DNA reads TGTGCCAGCAGTGGGAGGGGCCCTAACTATGGCTACACCTTC.

The chain combines TRBV28 with TRBJ2-4; 7 nucleotides agree with TRBD1. Germline loops: CDR1 MDHEN, CDR2 SYDVKM. The CDR3 loop spans 19 amino acids. The ends lost 6 bases at V and 1 base at J; junction bases unmatched: 18. In DNA form, the CDR3 reads TGTGCCAGCAGCTCCTATATTTTCCCGGACAGGTGGGCCAAAAACATTCAGTACTTC. Translated: CASSSYIFPDRWAKNIQYF.

This chain connects TRBV28 to TRBJ2-7; 14 bases are a match to TRBD2. In germline, CDR1 is MDHEN, CDR2 SYDVKM. The ends lost 3 bases at V and 3 bases at J; junction bases unmatched: 10. This CDR3 is built from 18 residues. The CDR3 protein is CASSLGLAGAPRIYEQYF. DNA of the CDR3: TGTGCCAGCAGTTTGGGACTAGCGGGGGCCCCTCGGATCTACGAGCAGTACTTC. The full variable domain, in which reference TRBV28 and TRBJ2-7 provide the parts outside the CDR3, is DVKVTQSSRYLVKRTGEKVFLECVQDMDHENMFWYRQDPGLGLRLIYFSYDVKMKEKGDIPEGYSVSREKKERFSLILESASTNQTSMYLCASSLGLAGAPRIYEQYFGPGTRLTVT.

The rearrangement joins TRBV28 to TRBJ1-4; D is uncertain. There are 15 residues in the CDR3. Germline CDR1 MDHEN, CDR2 SYDVKM. V lost 7 bases and J 5 bases, leaving 17 bases between the germline ends. CDR3 residues: CASTHPERGNEKLFF. The CDR3 nucleotides are TGTGCCAGCACCCACCCCGAGCGGGGAAATGAAAAACTGTTTTTT.

The rearrangement joins TRBV2 to TRBJ1-3; 7 bases map to TRBD1. The CDR3 has 16 amino acids. CDR1 and CDR2 from the germline V gene are SNHLY and FYNNEI. After removal of 4 bases from V and 2 bases from J, the junction contained 8 bases not matched to a gene. CDR3 sequence (DNA): TGTGCCAGCAGTGGTCCGGGCCAGGGGGCTGGAAACACCATATATTTT. As protein: CASSGPGQGAGNTIYF. Filled out from reference TRBV2 and TRBJ1-3, the complete variable domain reads EPEVTQTPSHQVTQMGQEVILRCVPISNHLYFYWYRQILGQKVEFLVSFYNNEISEKSEIFDDQFSVERPDGSNFTLKIRSTKLEDSAMYFCASSGPGQGAGNTIYFGEGSWLTVV.

This rearrangement joins TRBV7-6 to TRBJ2-1; D may match TRBD1 or TRBD2 (5 bases each). The V gene's germline CDR1 is SGHVS and CDR2 FNYEAQ. CDR3 length: 17 residues. Trimming removed 1 base from V and 0 bases from J, with 13 bases in between. The CDR3 loop is CASSLGVRGPSYNEQFF. The DNA of the CDR3 is TGTGCCAGCAGCTTAGGAGTTCGGGGCCCCTCCTACAATGAGCAGTTCTTC.

J is TRBJ1-6 and V is TRBV5-6; tentatively, D is TRBD1 (5 bases). V lost 3 bases, J lost 12 bases, and 19 bases lay in between. Germline V gene lookup returns CDR1 SGHDT and CDR2 YYEEEE. The CDR3 totals 15 residues. The CDR3 region has the DNA TGTGCCAGCAGCTGGGGTCCGGGACGGACTCAACCCCTCCACTTT. Encoded protein: CASSWGPGRTQPLHF. The full variable domain, rest sourced from reference TRBV5-6 and TRBJ1-6, is DAGVTQSPTHLIKTRGQQVTLRCSPKSGHDTVSWYQQALGQGPQFIFQYYEEEERQRGNFPDRFSGHQFPNYSSELNVNALLLGDSALYLCASSWGPGRTQPLHFGNGTRLTVT.

Points on this clone: Lacking the conserved final phenylalanine or tryptophan, this CDR3 likely reflects a read error. The limits of the CDR3 on the DNA are not certain, so only TCRdb's listed CDR3 is given. The genes are TRBV12-1 and TRBJ1-5. TRBV12-1 is listed as a pseudogene. The CDR3 has 12 residues if both end residues are counted. The CDR3 loop reads CASPLSPGAGSV.